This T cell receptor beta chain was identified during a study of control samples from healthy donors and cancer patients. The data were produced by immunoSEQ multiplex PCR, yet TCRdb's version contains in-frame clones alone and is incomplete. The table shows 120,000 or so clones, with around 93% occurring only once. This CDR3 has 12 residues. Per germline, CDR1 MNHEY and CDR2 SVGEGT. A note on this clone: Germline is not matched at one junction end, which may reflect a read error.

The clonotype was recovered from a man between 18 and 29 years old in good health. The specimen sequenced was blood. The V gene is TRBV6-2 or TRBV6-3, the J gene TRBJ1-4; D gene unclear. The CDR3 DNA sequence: TGTGCCAGCAGTAACACTAAGGAAAAACTGTTTTTT. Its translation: CASSNTKEKLFF.